These T cell receptor beta chains were read from a single sample in a study of blood T cell repertoires in COVID-19. Some clones are missing from TCRdb's copy, which holds only in-frame ones; the method was immunoSEQ multiplex PCR. The table lists 150,000 to 200,000 clones, roughly 80% of them singletons. Sequences were obtained from peripheral blood. The receptors here all came from a human donor with acute or convalescent COVID-19. The donor label of this sample is uncertain. Both conserved end residues are part of each CDR3. Fields, in order: J gene, clone size, V gene, D gene, CDR3 DNA, CDR3 protein. D genes are given only for firm matches. Some rows mark clone size as missing; the rest say once, few, many or name a class of expanded clone.

j_call: TRBJ1-6; clone_size: .; v_call: TRBV2; d_call: TRBD1; cdr3_nt: TGTGCCAGCAGTTTAGGACAGGGTCGGTCACCCCTCCACTTT; cdr3_aa: CASSLGQGRSPLHF
j_call: TRBJ1-6; clone_size: .; v_call: TRBV2; d_call: .; cdr3_nt: TGTGCCAGCAGTGAGGGAGGGGCTAGGAATTCACCCCTCCACTTT; cdr3_aa: CASSEGGARNSPLHF
j_call: TRBJ2-3; clone_size: .; v_call: TRBV5-1; d_call: TRBD1; cdr3_nt: TGCGCCAGCAGCCTAAGGACAGGCGGAGATACGCAGTATTTT; cdr3_aa: CASSLRTGGDTQYF
j_call: TRBJ1-5; clone_size: .; v_call: TRBV19; d_call: .; cdr3_nt: TGTGCCAGTAGTATTTTCAGCGGAGAAAATCAGCCCCAGCATTTT; cdr3_aa: CASSIFSGENQPQHF
j_call: TRBJ1-6; clone_size: .; v_call: TRBV19; d_call: .; cdr3_nt: TGTGCCAGTAGTTCTAGATCCCGGGATTCACCCCTCCACTTT; cdr3_aa: CASSSRSRDSPLHF
j_call: TRBJ2-2; clone_size: .; v_call: TRBV6-1; d_call: TRBD1; cdr3_nt: TGTGCCAGCAGTGAAGCATTAGCGTGGACAGGGCGCACCGGGGAGCTGTTTTTT; cdr3_aa: CASSEALAWTGRTGELFF
j_call: TRBJ2-3; clone_size: .; v_call: TRBV6-1; d_call: TRBD1; cdr3_nt: TGTGCCAGCAGTGACGCCAGGGGGCAAGTTACGCAGTATTTT; cdr3_aa: CASSDARGQVTQYF
j_call: TRBJ1-6; clone_size: many; v_call: TRBV5-8; d_call: .; cdr3_nt: TGTGCCAGCAGCTTCACGGGGTCCCTCCACTTT; cdr3_aa: CASSFTGSLHF
j_call: TRBJ2-1; clone_size: .; v_call: TRBV11-2; d_call: TRBD1; cdr3_nt: TGTGCCAGCAGCCCCTGGACAGGGACCACCGCCCGGGATGAGCAGTTCTTC; cdr3_aa: CASSPWTGTTARDEQFF
j_call: TRBJ1-2; clone_size: .; v_call: TRBV5-6; d_call: .; cdr3_nt: TGTGCCAGCAGCTTGTCGTTCCAGGGAAACTATGGCTACACCTTC; cdr3_aa: CASSLSFQGNYGYTF
j_call: TRBJ2-3; clone_size: .; v_call: TRBV13; d_call: TRBD2; cdr3_nt: TGTGCCAGCAGCTCCCAGGGAGCGGGAGGACTTAGTACGCAGTATTTT; cdr3_aa: CASSSQGAGGLSTQYF
j_call: TRBJ1-6; clone_size: .; v_call: TRBV6-5; d_call: .; cdr3_nt: TGTGCCAGCAGTCTAGACAGCTATAATTCACCCCTCCACTTT; cdr3_aa: CASSLDSYNSPLHF
j_call: TRBJ1-6; clone_size: .; v_call: TRBV12-3/TRBV12-4; d_call: .; cdr3_nt: TGTGCCAGCAGTTTCCAAGGGGGATCACCCCTCCACTTT; cdr3_aa: CASSFQGGSPLHF
j_call: TRBJ2-7; clone_size: few; v_call: TRBV29-1; d_call: .; cdr3_nt: TGCAGCGTTGAAGACCGGACTCGGTCGGTGAAAGAGCAGTACTTC; cdr3_aa: CSVEDRTRSVKEQYF
j_call: TRBJ1-1; clone_size: .; v_call: TRBV13; d_call: TRBD1; cdr3_nt: TGTGCCAGCAGCCTGCAGGGGGGCACTGAAGCTTTCTTT; cdr3_aa: CASSLQGGTEAFF
j_call: TRBJ1-1; clone_size: .; v_call: TRBV10-3; d_call: .; cdr3_nt: TGTGCCATCAATCCCCGGGGAGGGGCGGTGAACACTGAAGCTTTCTTT; cdr3_aa: CAINPRGGAVNTEAFF
j_call: TRBJ1-5; clone_size: .; v_call: TRBV6-6; d_call: .; cdr3_nt: TGTGCCAGCAGTCGACAGTCAGGGGCGAATAGCAATCAGCCCCAGCATTTT; cdr3_aa: CASSRQSGANSNQPQHF
j_call: TRBJ2-7; clone_size: once; v_call: TRBV18; d_call: TRBD1; cdr3_nt: TGTGCCAGCTCAAATGACAGGGACGAGCAGTACTTC; cdr3_aa: CASSNDRDEQYF
j_call: TRBJ2-7; clone_size: .; v_call: TRBV30; d_call: TRBD2; cdr3_nt: TGTGCCTGGAGTGTAGGGCGGGGGAACTACGAGCAGTACTTC; cdr3_aa: CAWSVGRGNYEQYF
j_call: TRBJ2-5; clone_size: .; v_call: TRBV7-9; d_call: .; cdr3_nt: TGTGCCAGCAGCTCGCAGGGACAAGAGACCCAGTACTTC; cdr3_aa: CASSSQGQETQYF
j_call: TRBJ1-1; clone_size: .; v_call: TRBV3-1/TRBV3-2; d_call: .; cdr3_nt: TGTGCCAGCAGCCAAATTCAGGGGCCCACTGAAGCTTTCTTT; cdr3_aa: CASSQIQGPTEAFF
j_call: TRBJ2-3; clone_size: .; v_call: TRBV2; d_call: TRBD1; cdr3_nt: TGTGCCAGCAGTGACGGGGACAGGGACGCAGATACGCAGTATTTT; cdr3_aa: CASSDGDRDADTQYF
j_call: TRBJ1-6; clone_size: .; v_call: TRBV12-3/TRBV12-4; d_call: .; cdr3_nt: TGTGCCAGCAGTTTAGGCAGGAATTCACCCCTCCACTTT; cdr3_aa: CASSLGRNSPLHF
j_call: TRBJ1-6; clone_size: .; v_call: TRBV2; d_call: .; cdr3_nt: TGTGCCAGCAGGAACGGGGGTAATTCACCCCTCCACTTT; cdr3_aa: CASRNGGNSPLHF
j_call: TRBJ1-5; clone_size: .; v_call: TRBV19; d_call: .; cdr3_nt: TGTGCCAGCGAAAGGGCCTCCGGGACACGAAATCAGCCCCAGCATTTT; cdr3_aa: CASERASGTRNQPQHF
j_call: TRBJ1-6; clone_size: once; v_call: TRBV25-1; d_call: .; cdr3_nt: TGTGCCAGCAGTGCCTCCCCAGGGATCAATTCACCCCTCCACTTT; cdr3_aa: CASSASPGINSPLHF
j_call: TRBJ2-3; clone_size: .; v_call: TRBV3-1/TRBV3-2; d_call: TRBD2; cdr3_nt: TGTGCCAGCAGCCCGGGGACTAGCGGGAGGAACACAGATACGCAGTATTTT; cdr3_aa: CASSPGTSGRNTDTQYF
j_call: TRBJ2-5; clone_size: .; v_call: TRBV12-2; d_call: .; cdr3_nt: TGTGCAAGTCGCTTAGGTACTAGCGGGAGGCCCAGCCCCGATTTCCAAGAGACCCAGTACTTC; cdr3_aa: CASRLGTSGRPSPDFQETQYF
j_call: TRBJ2-5; clone_size: .; v_call: TRBV5-1; d_call: TRBD2; cdr3_nt: TGCGCCAGCAGCCTACACACCCCAGCGGGAGTCCAAGAGACCCAGTACTTC; cdr3_aa: CASSLHTPAGVQETQYF
j_call: TRBJ1-4; clone_size: .; v_call: TRBV6-5; d_call: .; cdr3_nt: TGTGCCAGCAGTTACTCGATCTCGGGAGCGGCAGAAAAACTGTTTTTT; cdr3_aa: CASSYSISGAAEKLFF
j_call: TRBJ2-3; clone_size: .; v_call: TRBV15; d_call: .; cdr3_nt: TGTGCCACCAGCAGAGATCCCGGGAGCCGCACAGATACGCAGTATTTT; cdr3_aa: CATSRDPGSRTDTQYF
j_call: TRBJ1-1; clone_size: .; v_call: TRBV5-1; d_call: TRBD1; cdr3_nt: TGCGCCAGCAGCCTCCGACAGGGAATGAACACTGAAGCTTTCTTT; cdr3_aa: CASSLRQGMNTEAFF
j_call: TRBJ2-6; clone_size: .; v_call: TRBV19; d_call: .; cdr3_nt: TGTGCCAGTAGTATTGGCCAGGGGTCGTCTGGGGCCAACGTCCTGACTTTC; cdr3_aa: CASSIGQGSSGANVLTF
j_call: TRBJ2-7; clone_size: few; v_call: TRBV7-9; d_call: TRBD2; cdr3_nt: TGTGCCAGCAGCAAAATACTAGCGGGGGGGTCCTACGAGCAGTACTTC; cdr3_aa: CASSKILAGGSYEQYF
j_call: TRBJ2-2; clone_size: .; v_call: TRBV30; d_call: TRBD2; cdr3_nt: TGTGCCTGGAGGGCTAGCGGGAGAACGAACACCGGGGAGCTGTTTTTT; cdr3_aa: CAWRASGRTNTGELFF
j_call: TRBJ2-5; clone_size: .; v_call: TRBV6-5; d_call: TRBD2; cdr3_nt: TGTGCCAGCAGTTACTCGGGTCGGGAGGGCCTAAAGACCCAGTACTTC; cdr3_aa: CASSYSGREGLKTQYF
j_call: TRBJ1-6; clone_size: .; v_call: TRBV11-2; d_call: TRBD1; cdr3_nt: TGTGCCAGCAGCTTCCAGGGGGTTTCACCCCTCCACTTT; cdr3_aa: CASSFQGVSPLHF
j_call: TRBJ2-1; clone_size: once; v_call: TRBV6-5; d_call: TRBD1; cdr3_nt: TGTGCCAGCAGTTACTCGCGGACAGGGCCCAATGAGCAGTTCTTC; cdr3_aa: CASSYSRTGPNEQFF
j_call: TRBJ2-3; clone_size: .; v_call: TRBV7-9; d_call: TRBD1; cdr3_nt: TGTGCCAGCAGCTTAAGGGGGGACAGGAGCACAGATACGCAGTATTTT; cdr3_aa: CASSLRGDRSTDTQYF
j_call: TRBJ1-5; clone_size: .; v_call: TRBV7-5; d_call: .; cdr3_nt: TGTGCCAGAAGCCGACAGGGAAGTCAGCCCCAGCATTTT; cdr3_aa: CARSRQGSQPQHF
j_call: TRBJ2-3; clone_size: .; v_call: TRBV29-1; d_call: .; cdr3_nt: TGCAGCGTTGTTTTTTCCTCCGGGGATACGCAGTATTTT; cdr3_aa: CSVVFSSGDTQYF
j_call: TRBJ1-1; clone_size: .; v_call: TRBV19; d_call: .; cdr3_nt: TGTGCCAGTAGTATGTTAGACACTGAAGCTTTCTTT; cdr3_aa: CASSMLDTEAFF
j_call: TRBJ2-1; clone_size: .; v_call: TRBV5-1; d_call: TRBD2; cdr3_nt: TGCGCCAGCAGCTTGGTTTTAGCGGGGGGCTACAATGAGCAGTTCTTC; cdr3_aa: CASSLVLAGGYNEQFF
j_call: TRBJ2-7; clone_size: .; v_call: TRBV2; d_call: .; cdr3_nt: TGTGCCAGCAGGCCCCTGGCAGGGCTCTCCTACGAGCAGTACTTC; cdr3_aa: CASRPLAGLSYEQYF
j_call: TRBJ2-6; clone_size: .; v_call: TRBV2; d_call: .; cdr3_nt: TGTGCCAGCAGGGGGGGCTCTGGGGCCAACGTCCTGACTTTC; cdr3_aa: CASRGGSGANVLTF
j_call: TRBJ2-7; clone_size: once; v_call: TRBV6-5; d_call: .; cdr3_nt: TGTGCCAGCAGCTACGGACAGCAGACCGAGCAGTACTTC; cdr3_aa: CASSYGQQTEQYF
j_call: TRBJ2-6; clone_size: .; v_call: TRBV19; d_call: TRBD1; cdr3_nt: TGTGCCAGTAGTCGCCTCACAGGGGCCGGGGCCAACGTCCTGACTTTC; cdr3_aa: CASSRLTGAGANVLTF